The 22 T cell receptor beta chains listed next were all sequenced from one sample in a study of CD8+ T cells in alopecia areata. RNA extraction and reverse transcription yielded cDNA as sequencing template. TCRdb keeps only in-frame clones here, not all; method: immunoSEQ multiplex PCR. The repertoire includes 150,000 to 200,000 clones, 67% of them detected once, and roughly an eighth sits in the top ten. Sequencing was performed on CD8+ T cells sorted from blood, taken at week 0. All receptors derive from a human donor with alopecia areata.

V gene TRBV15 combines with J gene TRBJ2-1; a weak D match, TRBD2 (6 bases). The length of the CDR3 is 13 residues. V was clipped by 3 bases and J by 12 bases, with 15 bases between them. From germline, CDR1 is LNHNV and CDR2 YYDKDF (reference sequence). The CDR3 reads CATSSWRDFWQFF. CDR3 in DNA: TGTGCCACCAGCAGTTGGCGGGATTTTTGGCAGTTCTTC. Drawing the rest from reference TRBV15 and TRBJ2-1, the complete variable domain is DAMVIQNPRYQVTQFGKPVTLSCSQTLNHNVMYWYQQKSSQAPKLLFHYYDKDFNNEADTPDNFQSRRPNTSFCFLDIRSPGLGDTAMYLCATSSWRDFWQFFGPGTRLTVL.

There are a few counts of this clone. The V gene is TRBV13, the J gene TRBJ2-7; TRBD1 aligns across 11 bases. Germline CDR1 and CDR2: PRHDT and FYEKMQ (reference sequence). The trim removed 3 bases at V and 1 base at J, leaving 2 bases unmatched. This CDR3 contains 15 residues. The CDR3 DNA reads TGTGCCAGCAGCTTTGGGACAGGGGGATCCTACGAGCAGTACTTC. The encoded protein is CASSFGTGGSYEQYF.

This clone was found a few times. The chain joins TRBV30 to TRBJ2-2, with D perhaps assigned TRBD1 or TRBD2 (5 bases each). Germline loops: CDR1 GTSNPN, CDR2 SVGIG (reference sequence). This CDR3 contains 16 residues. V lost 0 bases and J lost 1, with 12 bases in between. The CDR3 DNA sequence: TGTGCCTGGAGTGTATTGGGGACCGAGAACACCGGGGAGCTGTTTTTT. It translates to CAWSVLGTENTGELFF.

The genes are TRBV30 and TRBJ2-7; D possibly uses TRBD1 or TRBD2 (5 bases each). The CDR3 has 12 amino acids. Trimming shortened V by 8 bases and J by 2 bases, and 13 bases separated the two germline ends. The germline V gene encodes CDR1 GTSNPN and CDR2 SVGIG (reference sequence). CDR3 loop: CAATQGAYEQYF. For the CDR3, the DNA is TGTGCCGCCACCCAGGGAGCCTACGAGCAGTACTTC.

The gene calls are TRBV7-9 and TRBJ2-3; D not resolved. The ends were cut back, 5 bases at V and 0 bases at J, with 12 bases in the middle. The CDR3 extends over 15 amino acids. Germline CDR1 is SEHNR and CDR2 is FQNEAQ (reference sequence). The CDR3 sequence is CASSNRPGSTDTQYF. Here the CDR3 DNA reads TGTGCCAGCAGCAACAGACCGGGTAGCACAGATACGCAGTATTTT. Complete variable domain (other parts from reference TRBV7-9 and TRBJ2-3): DTGVSQNPRHKITKRGQNVTFRCDPISEHNRLYWYRQTLGQGPEFLTYFQNEAQLEKSRLLSDRFSAERPKGSFSTLEIQRTEQGDSAMYLCASSNRPGSTDTQYFGPGTRLTVL.

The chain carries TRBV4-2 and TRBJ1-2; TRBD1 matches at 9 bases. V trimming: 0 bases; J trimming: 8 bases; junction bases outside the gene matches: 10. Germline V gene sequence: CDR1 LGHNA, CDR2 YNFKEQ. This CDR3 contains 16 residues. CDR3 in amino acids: CASSQEYKGDRVGYTF. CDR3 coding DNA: TGTGCCAGCAGCCAAGAGTATAAGGGGGACAGGGTCGGCTACACCTTC.

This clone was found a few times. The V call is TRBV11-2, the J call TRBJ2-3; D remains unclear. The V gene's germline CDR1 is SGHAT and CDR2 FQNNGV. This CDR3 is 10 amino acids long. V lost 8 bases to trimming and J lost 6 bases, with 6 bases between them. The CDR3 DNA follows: TGTGCCAGCGGAGCGGATACGCAGTATTTT. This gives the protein CASGADTQYF.

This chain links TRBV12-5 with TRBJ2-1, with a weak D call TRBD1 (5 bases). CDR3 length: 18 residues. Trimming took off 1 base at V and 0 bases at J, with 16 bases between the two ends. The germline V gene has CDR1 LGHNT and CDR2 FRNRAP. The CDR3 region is CASGLGRQSQGSYNEQFF. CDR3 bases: TGTGCTAGTGGTTTGGGACGACAGTCCCAGGGCTCCTACAATGAGCAGTTCTTC.

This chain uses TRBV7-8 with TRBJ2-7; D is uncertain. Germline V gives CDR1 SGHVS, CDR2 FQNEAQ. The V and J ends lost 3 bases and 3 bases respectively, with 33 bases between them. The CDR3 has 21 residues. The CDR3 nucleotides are TGTGCCAGCAGCTTTATTTCGGGCGGCAAGCTTTATTTGTCAAAGGGCTACGAGCAGTACTTC. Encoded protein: CASSFISGGKLYLSKGYEQYF.

The CDR3 sequence: CASRQARSSQHF. The CDR3 DNA reads as TGTGCCAGCAGACAGGCCAGGTCGTCCCAGCATTTT. The chain couples TRBV6-1 to TRBJ1-5; D is possibly TRBD1 (5 bases). CDR3 length: 12 residues. Trimming shortened V by 6 bases and J by 11 bases, and 14 bases separated the two germline ends. Per germline, CDR1 MNHNS and CDR2 SASEGT.

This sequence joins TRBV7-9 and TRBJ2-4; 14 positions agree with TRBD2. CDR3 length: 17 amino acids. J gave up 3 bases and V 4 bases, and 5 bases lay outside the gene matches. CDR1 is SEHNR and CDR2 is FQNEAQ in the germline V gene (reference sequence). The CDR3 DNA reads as TGTGCCAGCAGCTCCTCCGGGACTAGCGGGGGCAAAAACATTCAGTACTTC. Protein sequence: CASSSSGTSGGKNIQYF.

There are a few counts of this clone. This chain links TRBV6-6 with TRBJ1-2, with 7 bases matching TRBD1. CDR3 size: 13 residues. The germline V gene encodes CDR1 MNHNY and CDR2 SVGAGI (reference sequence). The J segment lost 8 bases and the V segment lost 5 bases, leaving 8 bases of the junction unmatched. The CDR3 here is CASSQGTAFGYTF. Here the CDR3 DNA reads TGTGCCAGCAGTCAGGGGACAGCCTTCGGCTACACCTTC.

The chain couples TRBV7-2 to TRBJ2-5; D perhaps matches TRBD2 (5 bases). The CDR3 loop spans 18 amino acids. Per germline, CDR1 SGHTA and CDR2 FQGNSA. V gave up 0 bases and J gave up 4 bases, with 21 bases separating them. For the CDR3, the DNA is TGTGCCAGCAGCTTAGCACGGGAACAGTACCCTTTTGGAGAGACCCAGTACTTC. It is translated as CASSLAREQYPFGETQYF.

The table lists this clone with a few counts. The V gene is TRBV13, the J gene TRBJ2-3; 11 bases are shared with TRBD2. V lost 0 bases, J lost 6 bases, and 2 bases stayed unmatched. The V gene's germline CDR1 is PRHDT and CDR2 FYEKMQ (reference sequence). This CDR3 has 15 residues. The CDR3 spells CASSLGSGGADTQYF. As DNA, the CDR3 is TGTGCCAGCAGCTTAGGTAGCGGGGGGGCGGATACGCAGTATTTT.

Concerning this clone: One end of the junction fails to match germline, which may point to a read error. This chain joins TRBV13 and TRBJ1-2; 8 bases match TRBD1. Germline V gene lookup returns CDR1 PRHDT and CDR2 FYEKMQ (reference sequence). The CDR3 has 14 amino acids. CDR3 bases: TGTGCCAGCAGCATAGGACAGGGAAACTATGGCTACACCTTC. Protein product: CASSIGQGNYGYTF. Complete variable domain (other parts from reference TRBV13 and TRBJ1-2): AAGVIQSPRHLIKEKRETATLKCYPIPRHDTVYWYQQGPGQDPQFLISFYEKMQSDKGSIPDRFSAQQFSDYHSELNMSSLELGDSALYFCASSIGQGNYGYTFGSGTRLTVV.

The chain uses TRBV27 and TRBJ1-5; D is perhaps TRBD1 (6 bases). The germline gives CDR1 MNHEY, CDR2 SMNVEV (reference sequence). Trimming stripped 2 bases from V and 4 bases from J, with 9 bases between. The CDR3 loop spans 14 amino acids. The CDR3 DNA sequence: TGTGCCAGCAGTTTAACAGGGCGGAATCAGCCCCAGCATTTT. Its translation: CASSLTGRNQPQHF.

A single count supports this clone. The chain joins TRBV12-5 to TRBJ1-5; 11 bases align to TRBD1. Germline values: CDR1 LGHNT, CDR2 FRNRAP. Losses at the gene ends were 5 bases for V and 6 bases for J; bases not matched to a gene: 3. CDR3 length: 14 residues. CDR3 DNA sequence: TGTGCTAGTGGTGGGGACAGGGGGATTCAGCCCCAGCATTTT. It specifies CASGGDRGIQPQHF.

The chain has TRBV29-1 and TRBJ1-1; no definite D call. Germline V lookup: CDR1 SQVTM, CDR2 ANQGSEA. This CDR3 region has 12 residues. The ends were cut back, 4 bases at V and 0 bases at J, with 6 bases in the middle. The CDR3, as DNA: TGCAGCGTTGGCCCCGTGAACACTGAAGCTTTCTTT. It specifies CSVGPVNTEAFF.

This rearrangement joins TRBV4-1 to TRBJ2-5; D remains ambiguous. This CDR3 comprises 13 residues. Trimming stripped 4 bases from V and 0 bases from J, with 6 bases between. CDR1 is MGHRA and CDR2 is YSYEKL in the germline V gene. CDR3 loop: CASSPPDQETQYF. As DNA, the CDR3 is TGCGCCAGCAGCCCCCCCGACCAAGAGACCCAGTACTTC.

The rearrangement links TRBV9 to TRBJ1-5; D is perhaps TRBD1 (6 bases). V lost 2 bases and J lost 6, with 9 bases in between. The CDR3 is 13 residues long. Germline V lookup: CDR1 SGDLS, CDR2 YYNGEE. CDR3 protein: CASSVGAGQPQHF. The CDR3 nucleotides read TGTGCCAGCAGCGTGGGGGCGGGTCAGCCCCAGCATTTT.

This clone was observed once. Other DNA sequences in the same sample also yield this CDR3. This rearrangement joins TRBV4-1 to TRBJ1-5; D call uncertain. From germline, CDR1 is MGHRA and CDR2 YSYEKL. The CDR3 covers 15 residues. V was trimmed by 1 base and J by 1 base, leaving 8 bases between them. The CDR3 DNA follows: TGCGCCAGCAGCCAAGGAGGGTACAGCAATCAGCCCCAGCATTTT. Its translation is CASSQGGYSNQPQHF.

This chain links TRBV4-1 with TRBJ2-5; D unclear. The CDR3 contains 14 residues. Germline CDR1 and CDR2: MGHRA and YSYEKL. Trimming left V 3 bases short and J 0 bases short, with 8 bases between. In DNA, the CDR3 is TGCGCCAGCAGCCACGCCTTTAACCAAGAGACCCAGTACTTC. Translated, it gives CASSHAFNQETQYF.